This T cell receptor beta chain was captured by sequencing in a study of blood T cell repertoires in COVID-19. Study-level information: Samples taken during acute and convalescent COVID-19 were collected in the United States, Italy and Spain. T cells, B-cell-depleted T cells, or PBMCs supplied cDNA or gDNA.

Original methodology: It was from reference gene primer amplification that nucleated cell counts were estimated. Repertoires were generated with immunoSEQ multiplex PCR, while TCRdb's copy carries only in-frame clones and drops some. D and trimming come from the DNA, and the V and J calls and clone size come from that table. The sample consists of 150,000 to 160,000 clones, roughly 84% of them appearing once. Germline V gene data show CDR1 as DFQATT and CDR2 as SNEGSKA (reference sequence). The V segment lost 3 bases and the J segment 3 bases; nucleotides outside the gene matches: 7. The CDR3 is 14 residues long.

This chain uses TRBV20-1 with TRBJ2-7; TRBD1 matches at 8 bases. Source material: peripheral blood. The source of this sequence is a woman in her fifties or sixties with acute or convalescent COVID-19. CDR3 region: CSASVTGGNYEQYF. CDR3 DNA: TGCAGTGCTAGTGTCACAGGGGGGAACTACGAGCAGTACTTC.